This is a list of T cell receptor beta chains from one sample in a study of identical twins. TCRdb ran MiXCR on the 5' RACE reads and lists one entry per CDR3 protein. The sample holds approximately 700,000 distinct CDR3 sequences; over 15% are singletons and the top ten take roughly 14%. Another study also made use of these data, one on T cells expressing NK-cell markers.

Sample: PBMCs. Receptor source: a woman aged 18-30 years in good health. Both conserved end residues are part of each CDR3. Each record gives: V gene, J gene, clone size, D gene, CDR3 DNA, CDR3 protein. A D gene is named only where the DNA matches it firmly. Only some rows state a clone size, as once, few, many or a class for expanded clones.

v_call: TRBV27
j_call: TRBJ2-1
clone_size: NA
d_call: TRBD2
cdr3_nt: TGTGCCAGCAGTTCGCGGGGGGGGATAAATGAGCAGTTCTTC
cdr3_aa: CASSSRGGINEQFF

v_call: TRBV7-2
j_call: TRBJ2-2
clone_size: NA
d_call: NA
cdr3_nt: TGTGCCAGCTTGGGGGACTCCTTCACCGGGGAGCTGTTTTTT
cdr3_aa: CASLGDSFTGELFF

v_call: TRBV9
j_call: TRBJ2-2
clone_size: few
d_call: TRBD2
cdr3_nt: TGTGCCAGCAGCTGGACTAGCGGGGGAGGACAAACGAACACCGGGGAGCTGTTTTTT
cdr3_aa: CASSWTSGGGQTNTGELFF

v_call: TRBV6-5
j_call: TRBJ2-1
clone_size: few
d_call: TRBD2
cdr3_nt: TGTGCCAGCAGTTACGGGACTAGCGGGGTCTCCTACAATGAGCAGTTCTTC
cdr3_aa: CASSYGTSGVSYNEQFF

v_call: TRBV18
j_call: TRBJ1-5
clone_size: many
d_call: TRBD1
cdr3_nt: TGTGCCAGCAGTCCGGGACAGGGAAATCAGCCCCAGCATTTT
cdr3_aa: CASSPGQGNQPQHF

v_call: TRBV9
j_call: TRBJ2-5
clone_size: few
d_call: TRBD2
cdr3_nt: TGTGCCAGCAGCGCAATGGGACTAGCTCAAGAGACCCAGTACTTC
cdr3_aa: CASSAMGLAQETQYF

v_call: TRBV5-1
j_call: TRBJ2-3
clone_size: NA
d_call: NA
cdr3_nt: TGCGCCAGCAGCTTGTGGGGGCAGGAGGCAGATACGCAGTATTTT
cdr3_aa: CASSLWGQEADTQYF

v_call: TRBV6-5
j_call: TRBJ2-7
clone_size: NA
d_call: NA
cdr3_nt: TGTGCCAGCAGTTACAGTGGAGGGCTTACCTACGAGCAGTACTTC
cdr3_aa: CASSYSGGLTYEQYF

v_call: TRBV10-3
j_call: TRBJ1-2
clone_size: once
d_call: NA
cdr3_nt: TGTGCCATTACCGGGGGACCGGGAGGCTACACCTTC
cdr3_aa: CAITGGPGGYTF

v_call: TRBV11-3
j_call: TRBJ2-3
clone_size: few
d_call: TRBD2
cdr3_nt: TGTGCCAGCAGCCCAAGGACTAGCGGGGTATCCACAGATACGCAGTATTTT
cdr3_aa: CASSPRTSGVSTDTQYF

v_call: TRBV7-9
j_call: TRBJ1-1
clone_size: many
d_call: NA
cdr3_nt: TGTGCCAGCAGCCCTCTTGTAGGTGAAGCTTTCTTT
cdr3_aa: CASSPLVGEAFF

v_call: TRBV3-1
j_call: TRBJ1-4
clone_size: NA
d_call: TRBD1
cdr3_nt: TGTGCCAGCAGCCCGACAGGGGTGGAAGAAAAACTGTTTTTT
cdr3_aa: CASSPTGVEEKLFF

v_call: TRBV7-2
j_call: TRBJ2-3
clone_size: NA
d_call: NA
cdr3_nt: TGTGCCAGCAGCTACGGAGCGGTGGGCACAGATACGCAGTATTTT
cdr3_aa: CASSYGAVGTDTQYF

v_call: TRBV7-9
j_call: TRBJ2-7
clone_size: NA
d_call: TRBD1
cdr3_nt: TGTGCCAGCAGCTTCAGGGGGAGCCGAAGCTCCTACGAGCAGTACTTC
cdr3_aa: CASSFRGSRSSYEQYF

v_call: TRBV5-6
j_call: TRBJ2-7
clone_size: few
d_call: TRBD2
cdr3_nt: TGTGCCAGCAGGCAGCGGGGCGGCTACGAGCAGTACTTC
cdr3_aa: CASRQRGGYEQYF

v_call: TRBV6-1
j_call: TRBJ2-2
clone_size: NA
d_call: TRBD2
cdr3_nt: TGTGCCAGCAGGCCTCTAGCGGGAGAAATCGGGGAGCTGTTTTTT
cdr3_aa: CASRPLAGEIGELFF

v_call: TRBV11-2
j_call: TRBJ1-4
clone_size: NA
d_call: NA
cdr3_nt: TGTGCCAGCAGACGAATCGACAGTGTGGAGGGCGCAACTAATGAAAAACTGTTTTTT
cdr3_aa: CASRRIDSVEGATNEKLFF

v_call: TRBV20-1
j_call: TRBJ2-2
clone_size: many
d_call: TRBD2
cdr3_nt: TGCAGTGCCGACGGAGCTGGGACTAGCGCCTTCACCGGGGAGCTGTTTTTT
cdr3_aa: CSADGAGTSAFTGELFF

v_call: TRBV30
j_call: TRBJ2-2
clone_size: NA
d_call: NA
cdr3_nt: TGTGCCTGGAATGGTGGGAGATTGACCGGGGAGCTGTTTTTT
cdr3_aa: CAWNGGRLTGELFF

v_call: TRBV6-5
j_call: TRBJ2-2
clone_size: few
d_call: TRBD1
cdr3_nt: TGTGCCAGCAGTTACTCAGGGACAGTGATCGGGGAGCTGTTTTTT
cdr3_aa: CASSYSGTVIGELFF

v_call: TRBV25-1
j_call: TRBJ1-5
clone_size: NA
d_call: TRBD1
cdr3_nt: TGTGCCAGCAGCGGACAGGGCAAGGATTTT
cdr3_aa: CASSGQGKDF

v_call: TRBV20-1
j_call: TRBJ2-3
clone_size: NA
d_call: TRBD2
cdr3_nt: TGCAGTGCGAGACTAGCGGTCGGCACAGATACGCAGTATTTT
cdr3_aa: CSARLAVGTDTQYF

v_call: TRBV6-2/TRBV6-3
j_call: TRBJ2-1
clone_size: NA
d_call: TRBD2
cdr3_nt: TGTGCCAGCAGTTACTTACCGGGGGGAGGGAGGCCTTTGGATGAGCAGTTCTTC
cdr3_aa: CASSYLPGGGRPLDEQFF

v_call: TRBV11-2
j_call: TRBJ2-1
clone_size: NA
d_call: NA
cdr3_nt: TGTGCCATCCGAAGACAAAAAGACAATGAGCAGTTCTTC
cdr3_aa: CAIRRQKDNEQFF

v_call: TRBV5-1
j_call: TRBJ2-7
clone_size: few
d_call: TRBD1
cdr3_nt: TGCGCCAGCAGACCAACCATCCCTATAGACAGGGAACGCTACGAGCAGTACTTC
cdr3_aa: CASRPTIPIDRERYEQYF

v_call: TRBV20-1
j_call: TRBJ1-6
clone_size: NA
d_call: NA
cdr3_nt: TGCAGTGCTAGAGATGTGGGGAACAGCCGCTCCTATAATTCACCCCTCCACTTT
cdr3_aa: CSARDVGNSRSYNSPLHF

v_call: TRBV5-6
j_call: TRBJ2-3
clone_size: NA
d_call: TRBD1
cdr3_nt: TGTGCCAGCAGCCGCACCAGACAGGGGATTGGCAATACGCAGTATTTT
cdr3_aa: CASSRTRQGIGNTQYF

v_call: TRBV5-1
j_call: TRBJ2-5
clone_size: NA
d_call: NA
cdr3_nt: TGCGCCAGCAGCCCTCTGGAGGCTGCCCAAGAGACCCAGTACTTC
cdr3_aa: CASSPLEAAQETQYF

v_call: TRBV2
j_call: TRBJ2-5
clone_size: NA
d_call: NA
cdr3_nt: TGTGCCGGTCGAGGGGGGGTCCAAGAGACCCAGTACTTC
cdr3_aa: CAGRGGVQETQYF

v_call: TRBV12-3/TRBV12-4
j_call: TRBJ2-2
clone_size: few
d_call: NA
cdr3_nt: TGTGCCAGCAGTTTATTTCAGGGAGGCGGGGAGCTGTTTTTT
cdr3_aa: CASSLFQGGGELFF

v_call: TRBV9
j_call: TRBJ2-1
clone_size: few
d_call: NA
cdr3_nt: TGTGCCAGCACCCGAGGGGGGGGCGGCGGTGAGCAGTTCTTC
cdr3_aa: CASTRGGGGGEQFF

v_call: TRBV21-1
j_call: TRBJ1-1
clone_size: NA
d_call: NA
cdr3_nt: TGTGCCAGCGGAGGGGGGTCAGACAGGGAAGGAACTGAAGCTTTCTTT
cdr3_aa: CASGGGSDREGTEAFF

v_call: TRBV5-4
j_call: TRBJ2-5
clone_size: NA
d_call: TRBD2
cdr3_nt: TGTGCCAGCAGTTCAAACATCCTCCTAGCGGAACTCCAAGAGACCCAGTACTTC
cdr3_aa: CASSSNILLAELQETQYF

v_call: TRBV29-1
j_call: TRBJ2-3
clone_size: few
d_call: TRBD2
cdr3_nt: TGCAGCGTTGAGGGGACTAGCGGATACACAGATACGCAGTATTTT
cdr3_aa: CSVEGTSGYTDTQYF

v_call: TRBV9
j_call: TRBJ2-7
clone_size: few
d_call: TRBD2
cdr3_nt: TGTGCCAGCAGCGTAGCTGGGACTAGCGGATACGAGCAGTACTTC
cdr3_aa: CASSVAGTSGYEQYF

v_call: TRBV12-3/TRBV12-4
j_call: TRBJ2-1
clone_size: many
d_call: NA
cdr3_nt: TGTGCCAGCAGTCCCCCCGTTCGTGGGGTACGTAATGAGCAGTTCTTC
cdr3_aa: CASSPPVRGVRNEQFF

v_call: TRBV12-3/TRBV12-4
j_call: TRBJ2-3
clone_size: NA
d_call: TRBD1
cdr3_nt: TGTGCCAGCACCCGGGACAGGTCTATGGGGGGATGGCCCCCAGATACGCAGTATTTT
cdr3_aa: CASTRDRSMGGWPPDTQYF

v_call: TRBV12-3/TRBV12-4
j_call: TRBJ1-1
clone_size: few
d_call: NA
cdr3_nt: TGTGCCAGCAGTTTAGACCGATGGGAAGCTTTCTTT
cdr3_aa: CASSLDRWEAFF

v_call: TRBV12-3/TRBV12-4
j_call: TRBJ2-7
clone_size: NA
d_call: TRBD1
cdr3_nt: TGTGCCAGCAGAACGGGACAGGGGGATCGAAGTAGTGAGCAGTACTTC
cdr3_aa: CASRTGQGDRSSEQYF

v_call: TRBV5-1
j_call: TRBJ2-5
clone_size: few
d_call: NA
cdr3_nt: TGCGCCAGCAGCTTGACACACCCCAGCCAAGAGACCCAGTACTTC
cdr3_aa: CASSLTHPSQETQYF

v_call: TRBV4-1
j_call: TRBJ1-1
clone_size: NA
d_call: NA
cdr3_nt: TGCGCCAGCAGCCTTTTTCTGGGGAGAGGTGAAGCTTTCTTT
cdr3_aa: CASSLFLGRGEAFF

v_call: TRBV20-1
j_call: TRBJ1-5
clone_size: NA
d_call: TRBD1
cdr3_nt: TGCAGTGCTAGTGTTGGGACAGCTAATCAGCCCCAGCATTTT
cdr3_aa: CSASVGTANQPQHF

v_call: TRBV7-9
j_call: TRBJ2-3
clone_size: NA
d_call: NA
cdr3_nt: TGTGCCAGCAGCTACATGGGTAGCACAGATACGCAGTATTTT
cdr3_aa: CASSYMGSTDTQYF

v_call: TRBV5-1
j_call: TRBJ1-1
clone_size: few
d_call: NA
cdr3_nt: TGCGCCAGCAGCTTGGGGATCCACACTGAAGCTTTCTTT
cdr3_aa: CASSLGIHTEAFF

v_call: TRBV5-6
j_call: TRBJ2-6
clone_size: few
d_call: TRBD1
cdr3_nt: TGTGCCAGCAGCTTACAGGGGGCGGGCGGGGCCAACGTCCTGACTTTC
cdr3_aa: CASSLQGAGGANVLTF

v_call: TRBV12-3/TRBV12-4
j_call: TRBJ1-1
clone_size: NA
d_call: NA
cdr3_nt: TGTGCCAGCAGTTTATCCTACCAGGATCGGATGAACACTGAAGCTTTCTTT
cdr3_aa: CASSLSYQDRMNTEAFF

v_call: TRBV7-2
j_call: TRBJ1-5
clone_size: many
d_call: NA
cdr3_nt: TGTGCCAGCAGCTTAGGGTCGCGTCAGCCCCAGCATTTT
cdr3_aa: CASSLGSRQPQHF

v_call: TRBV29-1
j_call: TRBJ2-7
clone_size: NA
d_call: TRBD2
cdr3_nt: TGCAGCGTTGAAGCGGTAGCGGGAGGGTCCTACGAGCAGTACTTC
cdr3_aa: CSVEAVAGGSYEQYF

v_call: TRBV12-3/TRBV12-4
j_call: TRBJ1-1
clone_size: many
d_call: NA
cdr3_nt: TGTGCCTCCAAGAGCCAGACAGAAATGAACACTGAAGCTTTCTTT
cdr3_aa: CASKSQTEMNTEAFF

v_call: TRBV7-8
j_call: TRBJ1-4
clone_size: NA
d_call: NA
cdr3_nt: TGTGCCAGCAGCTTAGCAGGGAATGAAAAACTGTTTTTT
cdr3_aa: CASSLAGNEKLFF

v_call: TRBV7-6
j_call: TRBJ1-1
clone_size: NA
d_call: TRBD1
cdr3_nt: TGTGCCAGCAGCGCAGACAGGGATATGAACACTGAAGCTTTCTTT
cdr3_aa: CASSADRDMNTEAFF